The next 8 T cell receptor beta chains were all read from a single sample in a study of cytomegalovirus exposure and HLA in healthy donors. It was with 60 Vbeta and 13 Jbeta primers that the PCR ran. The protocol was immunoSEQ multiplex PCR, while the TCRdb copy is restricted to in-frame clones and leaves out a portion. The sample lists some 69,000 clones; around 72% were seen once. The sequencing input was PBMCs. The source is a male donor in good health and CMV-seropositive.

J is TRBJ1-5 and V is TRBV4-1; D unresolved. CDR1 MGHRA and CDR2 YSYEKL come from the germline V gene. V lost 0 bases to trimming and J lost 9 bases, with 15 bases between them. The CDR3 spans 15 residues. The CDR3 nucleotides read TGCGCCAGCAGCCAAGATCTCCAGGCCCAAACGCCCCAGCATTTT. Translation gives CASSQDLQAQTPQHF.

The chain joins TRBV5-1 to TRBJ1-2, with 7 bases lining up with TRBD1. The CDR3 has 13 amino acids. The J segment lost 7 bases and the V segment lost 4 bases, leaving 7 bases of the junction unmatched. Germline loops: CDR1 SGHRS, CDR2 YFSETQ. CDR3 coding DNA: TGCGCCAGCAGCAGGGGGCAAGGTGCTGGCTACACCTTC. Translation gives CASSRGQGAGYTF.

The chain is built from TRBV14 and TRBJ2-3; D unresolved. This CDR3 is built from 14 residues. Germline-derived CDR1 and CDR2 are SGHDN and FVKESK. Between the trimmed V and J ends, which lost 3 bases and 9 bases, there was a span of 16 bases. This chain's CDR3 is CASSQLQAPWTQYF. The CDR3 DNA follows: TGTGCCAGCAGCCAGTTGCAGGCCCCATGGACGCAGTATTTT.

V gene TRBV28 combines with J gene TRBJ1-5, with TRBD1 identical over 7 bases. The germline V gene has CDR1 MDHEN and CDR2 SYDVKM. V was pared by 7 bases and J by 1 base, with 10 bases of the junction left unmatched. CDR3 length: 16 residues. The CDR3: CASMFSRGRSNQPQHF. The CDR3, as DNA: TGTGCCAGCATGTTCTCGAGGGGGCGCAGCAATCAGCCCCAGCATTTT.

This sequence joins TRBV9 and TRBJ2-7, with 7 bases identical to TRBD2. V shed 4 bases, J shed 1 base, and the junction held 8 bases outside the gene matches. CDR3 length: 15 amino acids. CDR1 is SGDLS, CDR2 YYNGEE, per germline. DNA for the CDR3: TGTGCCAGCAGCCCCGGACCGGGACTATCCTACGAGCAGTACTTC. Translation: CASSPGPGLSYEQYF. Based on the CDR3 plus reference TRBV9 and TRBJ2-7, the full variable domain is DSGVTQTPKHLITATGQRVTLRCSPRSGDLSVYWYQQSLDQGLQFLIQYYNGEERAKGNILERFSAQQFPDLHSELNLSSLELGDSALYFCASSPGPGLSYEQYFGPGTRLTVT.

V gene TRBV6-1 combines with J gene TRBJ2-7, with 7 nucleotides matching TRBD1. V was clipped by 2 bases and J by 2 bases; unmatched bases: 6. There are 15 residues in the CDR3. Germline V CDR1 and CDR2: MNHNS, SASEGT. In DNA, the CDR3 is TGTGCCAGCAGTGAATTGAGCGACAGGGCCTACGAGCAGTACTTC. This sequence encodes CASSELSDRAYEQYF.

A few counts support this clone. The chain combines TRBV13 with TRBJ2-5, with D tentatively TRBD1 (5 bases). Trimming removed 1 base at V and 0 bases at J, with 12 bases between. The CDR3 length is 16 residues. CDR1 PRHDT and CDR2 FYEKMQ come from the germline V gene (reference sequence). As DNA, the CDR3 is TGTGCCAGCAGCTTAGCGGCGGACAATGACCAAGAGACCCAGTACTTC. This translates into CASSLAADNDQETQYF.

The V call is TRBV9, the J call TRBJ2-1; perhaps TRBD2 as D (5 bases). CDR1 and CDR2 (germline): SGDLS, YYNGEE. The CDR3 length is 15 residues. V was clipped by 3 bases and J by 0 bases, with 10 bases between them. The CDR3 reads CASSARESSYNEQFF. The CDR3 region has the DNA TGTGCCAGCAGCGCTAGGGAGAGCTCCTACAATGAGCAGTTCTTC.